The source of this TCR beta chain is a study of T-cell memory formation after mild COVID-19. The germline V and J ends were trimmed by 5 bases and 2 bases, with 13 bases remaining between them. In germline, CDR1 is SGHVS, CDR2 FQNEAQ. The CDR3 is 14 amino acids. TCRdb reprocessed the 5' RACE reads via MiXCR and lists one record per CDR3 protein. The top ten hold roughly 23% of the sample, which has roughly 170,000 distinct CDR3 sequences, 20% to 25% seen once. What was sequenced was PBMCs or a T cell subset sorted from them (not recorded which). The chain combines TRBV7-8 with TRBJ2-7; D is possibly TRBD1 or TRBD2 (5 bases each). The TCR originated in an adult woman who had mild COVID-19 (a few samples of this study predate the infection). Cell type and time point are not known. Written as DNA, the CDR3 is TGTGCCAGCAGCGTACGGGGCACCCCCTACGAGCAGTACTTC. It specifies CASSVRGTPYEQYF.